This note documents a single T cell receptor beta chain sequence. Its matching antigen is unknown. These data are taken from a study of cytomegalovirus exposure and HLA in healthy donors. Overall study findings and caveats: Altogether, 164 TCR beta chains were recorded as cytomegalovirus-associated. An assumption of roughly uniform sequencing depth across donors underlay the presence/absence analyses. The number of N-insertions in an Asian-associated ancestry cluster was reportedly below the roughly 620-donor mean in a later analysis.

The PCR employed 60 Vbeta primers together with 13 Jbeta primers. The protocol was immunoSEQ multiplex PCR, while the TCRdb copy is restricted to in-frame clones and leaves out a portion. Among 250,000 to 350,000 clones listed, roughly 70% were seen once. Despite likely unrecorded immune exposures, the donors were nominally healthy at the time of sampling. This receptor was taken from a female donor in good health and CMV-seronegative. The sequenced material came from PBMCs.

Written as DNA, the CDR3 is TGTGCCAGCAGTTCAGACAGGGCTCAGGGCTATGGCTACACCTTC. Protein product: CASSSDRAQGYGYTF. The chain links TRBV27 to TRBJ1-2; 7 bases are shared with TRBD1. Germline V gene data show CDR1 as MNHEY and CDR2 as SMNVEV (reference sequence). V was clipped by 4 bases and J by 4 bases; unmatched bases: 9. CDR3 size: 15 residues.